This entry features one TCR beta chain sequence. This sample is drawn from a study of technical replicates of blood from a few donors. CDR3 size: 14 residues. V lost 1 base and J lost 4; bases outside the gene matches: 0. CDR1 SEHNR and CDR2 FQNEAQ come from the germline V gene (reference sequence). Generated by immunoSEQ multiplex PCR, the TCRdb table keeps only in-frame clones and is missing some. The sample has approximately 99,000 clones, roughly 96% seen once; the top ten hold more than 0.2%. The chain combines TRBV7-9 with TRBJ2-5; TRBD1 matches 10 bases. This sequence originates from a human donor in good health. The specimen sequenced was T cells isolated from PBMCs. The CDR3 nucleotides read TGTGCCAGCAGCTTAGGGACAGGGGGAGAGACCCAGTACTTC. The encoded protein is CASSLGTGGETQYF.